This T cell receptor (beta chain) was profiled in a study of blood T cell repertoires in COVID-19. For the study at large: From T cells, B-cell-depleted T cells, or PBMCs came the material, which was cDNA or gDNA.

Profiling relied on immunoSEQ multiplex PCR, and the TCRdb table lists in-frame clones only, not all of them. The profile covers 200,000 to 250,000 clones, with about 79% appearing a single time and approximately 3.6% taken by the ten largest. The J segment lost 4 bases and the V segment lost 6 bases, leaving 5 bases of the junction unmatched. The CDR3 runs 15 residues. Germline CDR1 is SNHLY and CDR2 is FYNNEI. Categorization into cohorts depended on clinical history that participants reported. The chain joins TRBV2 to TRBJ2-1; 11 nucleotides agree with TRBD1. Sequencing was carried out using PBMCs or T cells enriched from blood (not recorded which). The source is a woman aged 55-69 years who had recovered from COVID-19. CDR3 protein: CASRPGQGGYNEQFF. The CDR3 region has the DNA TGTGCCAGCAGGCCGGGACAGGGGGGGTACAATGAGCAGTTCTTC.